This T cell receptor beta chain was sequenced for a study of blood T cell repertoires in COVID-19. The repertoire was sequenced with immunoSEQ multiplex PCR; TCRdb's copy has only in-frame clones and lacks some. Of about 220,000 clones detected, approximately 90% appear once; the ten largest clones hold 2% to 2.5%. The CDR3 runs 12 residues. V shed 4 bases and J 13 bases; nucleotides not matched to a gene: 7. This receptor was taken from a man aged 25-45 years who had recovered from COVID-19. The sample consisted of peripheral blood. The chain employs TRBV12-3 or TRBV12-4 and TRBJ2-3; 8 bases are a match to TRBD1. DNA for the CDR3: TGTGCCAGCAGTTCGGACAGGGTCCGGAAGTATTTT. This sequence encodes CASSSDRVRKYF.